Presented here are 30 T cell receptor beta chains from one specimen sequenced in a study of early T cells in non-severe SARS-CoV-2 infection. One entry per CDR3 protein results from TCRdb running MiXCR on the 5' RACE reads. The data contain about 110,000 distinct CDR3 sequences, around 10% of them singletons. The specimen was whole blood. The receptors stem from an adult who was a healthcare worker with PCR-confirmed SARS-CoV-2 infection or an uninfected control (not recorded which).

This clonotype was seen ten or more times. The CDR3 protein is CASRGDKSSGNTIYF. In DNA, the CDR3 is TGTGCCAGTCGGGGGGACAAGAGCTCTGGAAACACCATATATTTT. The chain has TRBV19 and TRBJ1-3; tentative D call: TRBD1 (6 bases). The germline CDR1 and CDR2 sequences are LNHDA and SQIVND (reference sequence). V dropped 8 bases and J dropped 0 bases, with 14 bases sitting between them. The CDR3 is 15 residues long.

Only a few counts were recorded for this clonotype. V usage is TRBV28 and J usage is TRBJ1-5; 9 bases agree with TRBD1. V lost 7 bases to trimming and J lost 6 bases; unmatched junction nucleotides: 7. Germline CDR1 MDHEN, CDR2 SYDVKM. The CDR3 runs to 14 residues. The CDR3 region has the DNA TGTGCCAGCACCCCGGGACAGGGACGTCAGCCCCAGCATTTT. Translating it yields CASTPGQGRQPQHF.

Ten or more counts support this clonotype. The chain links TRBV12-3 or TRBV12-4 to TRBJ1-6, with D possibly being TRBD1 (5 bases). There are 14 residues in the CDR3. The V and J ends lost 6 bases and 7 bases respectively, with 13 bases between them. CDR3 amino acids: CASSFRGANSPLHF. The CDR3 DNA reads TGTGCCAGCAGCTTCCGAGGGGCAAATTCACCCCTCCACTTT.

The rearrangement uses TRBV7-6 and TRBJ2-1, with 9 nucleotides matching TRBD2. Germline V lookup: CDR1 SGHVS, CDR2 FNYEAQ. V shed 0 bases, J shed 8 bases, and the junction held 5 bases outside the gene matches. The CDR3 runs to 15 residues. The CDR3 spells CASSLAGLAYDEQFF. The CDR3 nucleotides read TGTGCCAGCAGCTTAGCGGGACTAGCTTATGATGAGCAGTTCTTC.

The chain uses TRBV3-1 and TRBJ1-1, with D hard to call. CDR3 length: 13 amino acids. Trimming pared 5 bases from V and 4 bases from J, leaving 11 bases between. CDR1 LGHDT and CDR2 YNNKEL come from the germline V gene (reference sequence). The CDR3 sequence: CASSLGWSTEAFF. The CDR3, as DNA: TGTGCCAGCAGCTTAGGCTGGAGCACTGAAGCTTTCTTT.

This rearrangement joins TRBV18 to TRBJ2-7; a possible D gene is TRBD2 (7 bases). Germline V lookup: CDR1 KGHSH, CDR2 LQKENI. The CDR3 is 14 residues long. V was pared by 5 bases and J by 0 bases, with 11 bases between. The CDR3 loop is CASSSGGPSYEQYF. CDR3 sequence (DNA): TGTGCCAGCTCATCCGGGGGGCCCTCCTACGAGCAGTACTTC.

This clonotype was recorded a few times. The chain links TRBV28 to TRBJ2-3, with 15 nucleotides matching TRBD2. V shed 4 bases, J shed 6 bases, and the junction held 2 bases outside the gene matches. CDR1 is MDHEN and CDR2 is SYDVKM in the germline V gene. The CDR3 covers 15 residues. DNA for the CDR3: TGTGCCAGCAGTTCAGGACTAGCGGGGGGGGATACGCAGTATTTT. Translation: CASSSGLAGGDTQYF.

In this sample, this clonotype turned up a few times. This chain joins TRBV6-2 or TRBV6-3 and TRBJ2-7, with no clear D. This CDR3 contains 15 residues. V was cut by 6 bases and J by 3 bases, with 18 bases left in between. CDR1 is MNHEY and CDR2 is SVGEGT in the germline V gene. CDR3 DNA: TGTGCCAGCAGCCGAACTCCGGGTCAGCTCTACGAGCAGTACTTC. Encoded protein: CASSRTPGQLYEQYF.

This clonotype was observed a handful of times. The rearrangement joins TRBV18 to TRBJ2-5, with 8 bases matching TRBD2. The CDR3 extends over 13 amino acids. The V segment lost 5 bases and the J segment 5 bases; nucleotides outside the gene matches: 4. CDR1 is KGHSH, CDR2 LQKENI, per germline. The CDR3 DNA reads as TGTGCCAGCTCATTTGGACTAGCCGAGACCCAGTACTTC. Translation: CASSFGLAETQYF.

This clonotype was seen ten or more times. The chain uses TRBV6-5 and TRBJ2-2, with D hard to call. Trimming removed 7 bases from V and 2 bases from J, with 8 bases in between. The CDR3 extends over 13 amino acids. Germline V CDR1 and CDR2: MNHEY, SVGAGI. For the CDR3, the DNA is TGTGCCAGCAAGTTCCCAAACACCGGGGAGCTGTTTTTT. Translated: CASKFPNTGELFF.

In regard to this clonotype: A much larger clone differs by one base, so this may be a read error. Here the CDR3 omits its conserved ending phenylalanine or tryptophan, so a read error is the likely source. The chain employs TRBV20-1 and TRBJ2-5, with 11 bases matching TRBD2. Germline V gene data show CDR1 as DFQATT and CDR2 as SNEGSKA (reference sequence). Unmatched junction bases numbered 8, after V lost 5 bases and J lost 6 bases. CDR3 length equals 14 residues. The CDR3 bases are TGCAGTGCTTCCTCGACTAGCGGGAAAAAGACCCAGTACTTA. Translated, it gives CSASSTSGKKTQYL.

The sample holds many counts of this clonotype. The chain couples TRBV7-9 to TRBJ1-3; D possibly corresponds to TRBD1 (6 bases). Deletions cut 5 bases from V and 2 bases from J, with 13 bases between. Germline CDR1 is SEHNR and CDR2 is FQNEAQ (reference sequence). The CDR3 contains 15 residues. DNA of the CDR3: TGTGCCAGCAGCGACGGACAGTCCCCTGGAAACACCATATATTTT. Amino acids: CASSDGQSPGNTIYF. Supplemented by reference TRBV7-9 and TRBJ1-3, the full variable domain reads DTGVSQNPRHKITKRGQNVTFRCDPISEHNRLYWYRQTLGQGPEFLTYFQNEAQLEKSRLLSDRFSAERPKGSFSTLEIQRTEQGDSAMYLCASSDGQSPGNTIYFGEGSWLTVV.

This clonotype was picked up many times. The CDR3 loop reads CAKPDRLNEQYF. The CDR3 coding sequence is TGTGCCAAACCAGACAGGTTAAACGAGCAGTACTTC. The rearrangement uses TRBV10-3 and TRBJ2-7; TRBD1 might be the D (6 bases). The CDR3 extends over 12 amino acids. V lost 10 bases and J 5 bases, leaving 15 bases between the germline ends. The germline V gene encodes CDR1 ENHRY and CDR2 SYGVKD.

V usage is TRBV20-1 and J usage is TRBJ2-3; no reliable D call. V dropped 3 bases and J dropped 2 bases, with 18 bases sitting between them. Germline V gene sequence: CDR1 DFQATT, CDR2 SNEGSKA (reference sequence). This CDR3 spans 16 amino acids. The CDR3: CSARTLGTSYTDTQYF. CDR3 sequence (DNA): TGCAGTGCTAGGACGCTGGGTACAAGCTACACAGATACGCAGTATTTT.

This clonotype has at least ten counts. The chain links TRBV25-1 to TRBJ1-3; maybe TRBD1 (5 bases). Germline-derived CDR1 and CDR2 are MGHDK and SYGVNS. V lost 1 base to trimming and J lost 0 bases, with 7 bases between them. The CDR3 contains 15 residues. CDR3 in amino acids: CASSESQGSGNTIYF. The CDR3 nucleotides are TGTGCCAGCAGTGAATCTCAGGGCTCTGGAAACACCATATATTTT.

This clonotype was seen repeatedly, ten times or more. The chain combines TRBV9 with TRBJ2-5; 8 nucleotides align to TRBD2. CDR1 SGDLS and CDR2 YYNGEE come from the germline V gene. The V segment lost 2 bases and the J segment 5 bases; nucleotides outside the gene matches: 5. The CDR3 is 14 amino acids. CDR3 protein: CASSVSGSGETQYF. The DNA of the CDR3 is TGTGCCAGCAGCGTGAGCGGGAGCGGGGAGACCCAGTACTTC.

The chain carries TRBV5-6 and TRBJ2-5; D perhaps matches TRBD1 (6 bases). The CDR3 has 16 amino acids. Germline CDR1 reads SGHDT; CDR2 reads YYEEEE. V lost 3 bases and J 7 bases, leaving 22 bases between the germline ends. The CDR3 bases are TGTGCCAGCAGCTCAATTCAGACAGGATACAGTTTGACCCAGTACTTC. Its translation is CASSSIQTGYSLTQYF. Supplemented by reference TRBV5-6 and TRBJ2-5, the full variable domain reads DAGVTQSPTHLIKTRGQQVTLRCSPKSGHDTVSWYQQALGQGPQFIFQYYEEEERQRGNFPDRFSGHQFPNYSSELNVNALLLGDSALYLCASSSIQTGYSLTQYFGPGTRLLVL.

The chain recombines TRBV6-6 with TRBJ2-5; a weak D match, TRBD1 (6 bases). Germline lookup yields CDR1 MNHNY and CDR2 SVGAGI (reference sequence). Deletions cut 6 bases from V and 1 base from J, with 9 bases between. This CDR3 has 13 amino acids. In DNA, the CDR3 is TGTGCCAGCAGCCACAGGGCCCAAGAGACCCAGTACTTC. Translation gives CASSHRAQETQYF.

This clonotype was seen a few times. The CDR3 reads CASSHRTGGRAGEQFF. In DNA form, the CDR3 reads TGCGCCAGCAGCCACAGGACAGGGGGACGGGCGGGAGAGCAGTTCTTC. The V gene is TRBV5-1, the J gene TRBJ2-1; 10 bases match TRBD1. The CDR3 extends over 16 amino acids. Unmatched junction bases numbered 14, after V lost 4 bases and J lost 10 bases. Per the germline V gene, CDR1 is SGHRS and CDR2 is YFSETQ. The full variable domain, completed using reference TRBV5-1 and TRBJ2-1, is KAGVTQTPRYLIKTRGQQVTLSCSPISGHRSVSWYQQTPGQGLQFLFEYFSETQRNKGNFPGRFSGRQFSNSRSEMNVSTLELGDSALYLCASSHRTGGRAGEQFFGPGTRLTVL.

This clonotype was counted between two and nine times. CDR3 in amino acids: CASSQVTDYQETQYF. The CDR3 DNA sequence: TGCGCCAGCAGCCAAGTCACAGACTACCAAGAGACCCAGTACTTC. The J gene is TRBJ2-5, the V gene TRBV4-1; no reliable D call. CDR3 length equals 15 residues. Germline values: CDR1 MGHRA, CDR2 YSYEKL. The germline V and J ends were trimmed by 1 base and 0 bases, with 9 bases remaining between them.

This clonotype showed up many times. V is TRBV27 and J is TRBJ2-3; D gene unclear. There are 17 residues in the CDR3. Deletions cut 4 bases from V and 2 bases from J, with 19 bases between. Germline V gives CDR1 MNHEY, CDR2 SMNVEV (reference sequence). CDR3 DNA sequence: TGTGCCAGCAGTTCTTATAGGAAATCGGACCACACAGATACGCAGTATTTT. Its translation: CASSSYRKSDHTDTQYF.

This clonotype occurred many times. The chain carries TRBV7-2 and TRBJ1-1, with 7 bases aligning to TRBD1. The V segment lost 6 bases and the J segment 2 bases; nucleotides outside the gene matches: 6. The CDR3 extends over 14 amino acids. CDR1 SGHTA and CDR2 FQGNSA come from the germline V gene. CDR3 loop: CASRTGQLNTEAFF. As DNA, the CDR3 is TGTGCCAGCAGGACGGGACAGCTAAACACTGAAGCTTTCTTT.

This chain joins TRBV20-1 and TRBJ2-7; 7 nucleotides agree with TRBD2. The CDR3 is made up of 18 amino acids. With 2 bases clipped from V and 1 base from J, the junction kept 17 bases outside the gene matches. The germline CDR1 and CDR2 sequences are DFQATT and SNEGSKA (reference sequence). CDR3 sequence reads: CSARSGPRDYLLSYEQYF. CDR3 DNA sequence: TGCAGTGCTAGATCCGGGCCGAGGGACTACCTTCTTTCCTACGAGCAGTACTTC.

This clonotype was seen many times. The rearrangement joins TRBV20-1 to TRBJ1-3, with D hard to call. CDR1 is DFQATT and CDR2 is SNEGSKA in the germline V gene (reference sequence). V was shortened by 5 bases and J by 1 base, with 18 bases between the two germline ends. This CDR3 region has 16 residues. CDR3 sequence: CSAPDKGRTSGNTIYF. DNA of the CDR3: TGCAGTGCTCCCGACAAGGGCCGAACTTCTGGAAACACCATATATTTT.

This clonotype was detected a few times. Here the CDR3 reads CASSLFFRTRANTGELFF. CDR3 DNA: TGTGCCAGTAGTCTTTTTTTTCGTACAAGGGCAAACACCGGGGAGCTGTTTTTT. The chain uses TRBV19 and TRBJ2-2; D is ambiguous. Germline V lookup: CDR1 LNHDA, CDR2 SQIVND (reference sequence). Trimming left V 5 bases short and J 2 bases short, with 21 bases between. The CDR3 has 18 residues.

The CDR3 sequence is CSANSGRETQYF. CDR3 sequence (DNA): TGCAGCGCTAATAGCGGGAGAGAGACCCAGTACTTC. The chain links TRBV29-1 to TRBJ2-5; 9 nucleotides line up with TRBD2. The CDR3 covers 12 residues. V was pared by 7 bases and J by 4 bases, with 4 bases of the junction left unmatched. Looked up from germline, CDR1 is SQVTM and CDR2 is ANQGSEA. Complete variable domain (other parts from reference TRBV29-1 and TRBJ2-5): SAVISQKPSRDICQRGTSLTIQCQVDSQVTMMFWYRQQPGQSLTLIATANQGSEATYESGFVIDKFPISRPNLTFSTLTVSNMSPEDSSIYLCSANSGRETQYFGPGTRLLVL.

This clonotype was counted between two and nine times. The chain carries TRBV20-1 and TRBJ2-1; 11 positions match TRBD2. Unmatched junction bases numbered 8, after V lost 0 bases and J lost 7 bases. Germline CDR1 and CDR2: DFQATT and SNEGSKA (reference sequence). The CDR3 contains 16 residues. In DNA, the CDR3 is TGCAGTGCTAGAGACCCACTAGCGGGAGAAAGTAATGAGCAGTTCTTC. Amino acids: CSARDPLAGESNEQFF.

The chain has TRBV6-4 and TRBJ2-1; no definite D call. The V and J ends lost 2 bases and 2 bases respectively, with 10 bases between them. Germline V gene lookup returns CDR1 MRHNA and CDR2 SNTAGT. There are 15 residues in the CDR3. The CDR3 loop is CASSDDPRPYNEQFF. CDR3 sequence (DNA): TGTGCCAGCAGTGACGACCCGAGGCCCTACAATGAGCAGTTCTTC.

The chain combines TRBV20-1 with TRBJ2-7; 8 positions match TRBD1. This CDR3 region has 15 residues. V was clipped by 1 base and J by 4 bases; unmatched bases: 9. Germline V gives CDR1 DFQATT, CDR2 SNEGSKA (reference sequence). The CDR3 region is CSARAPGQAFYEQYF. CDR3 DNA sequence: TGCAGTGCTAGAGCACCGGGACAGGCCTTTTACGAGCAGTACTTC.

V and J are TRBV20-1 and TRBJ2-3; 7 bases are a match to TRBD2. Losses at the gene ends were 3 bases for V and 4 bases for J; bases not matched to a gene: 7. CDR1 and CDR2 from the germline V gene are DFQATT and SNEGSKA (reference sequence). The CDR3 spans 14 residues. The CDR3 sequence is CSASGGSGPDTQYF. As DNA, the CDR3 is TGCAGTGCTAGTGGCGGGAGTGGTCCAGATACGCAGTATTTT.